This TCR beta chain was retrieved from a study of human T cells and chemical hapten exposure. Study-wide background: Across its 20 to 25 weeks, the study gave patients weekly diphenylcyclopropenone doses to the scalp. Study-wide findings and caveats: With DPC sensitization, TCRs exceeding 1 in 1000 frequency showed no change. Patch test score rose with PT1 expanded TCR count, significant at thresholds 8, 16 and 32, not 4.

TCRdb itself ran the RACE reads through MiXCR, one entry per CDR3 protein. The sample has about 95,000 distinct CDR3 sequences; over 10% are singletons. Regarding time point: patch test 2, 6 weeks after DPC sensitization. Regarding treatment: therapeutic diphenylcyclopropenone sensitization with weekly scalp DPC. From whole blood left unfractionated, total RNA was extracted. Ten or more counts support this clonotype. Its antigen is still unknown. The V and J ends lost 1 base and 3 bases respectively, with 10 bases between them. In germline, CDR1 is DFQATT, CDR2 SNEGSKA (reference sequence). The CDR3 runs to 14 residues.

The chain combines TRBV20-1 with TRBJ1-5; no definite D call. The material sequenced was whole blood, taken in connection with sensitization to the hapten diphenylcyclopropenone (DPC). The origin of this receptor is a woman in her thirties or forties with alopecia areata. Some clones in this sample may be carry-over from other donors' samples. CDR3 region: CSARGLSPNQPQHF. For the CDR3, the DNA is TGCAGTGCTAGAGGCCTTTCTCCCAATCAGCCCCAGCATTTT.